This T cell receptor (beta chain) emerged from a study of blood T cell repertoires in COVID-19. On the study more broadly: Some COVID-19 samples were acute and others convalescent; all came from the United States, Italy and Spain.

The table lists this clone with a few counts. In the original workflow: By means of reference gene primer amplification, nucleated cell counts were estimated. Using immunoSEQ multiplex PCR, the repertoire was profiled, and TCRdb retains in-frame clones only, with some absent. D and trimming come from the DNA, and the V and J calls and clone size come from that table. The table shows 13,000 to 15,000 clones, with 84% occurring only once. Germline assignment: CDR1 SNHLY and CDR2 FYNNEI. The V end was cut by 4 bases, the J end by 9 bases, with 16 bases between. The CDR3 extends over 14 amino acids. The sequencing input was peripheral blood. The chain links TRBV2 to TRBJ1-5, with D unresolved. The TCR originated in a man aged 45-60 years with active COVID-19. CDR3 residues: CASSGYGVQPPQHF. The CDR3 DNA reads TGTGCCAGCAGTGGATACGGGGTACAACCGCCCCAGCATTTT.